This T cell receptor beta chain stems from a study of Graves' ophthalmopathy and Graves' hyperthyroidism. As the template, RNA transcripts were used to amplify TCR beta CDR3 regions. HTBI primers were used in a first-round RT-PCR, which preceded a second-round multiplex PCR. TCRdb passed the multiplex PCR reads through MiXCR, listing each CDR3 protein once. Of 40,000 or so distinct CDR3 sequences in the sample, about 50% are singletons; the top ten hold less than 20%. The CDR3 runs 16 residues. Germline CDR1 reads DFQATT; CDR2 reads SNEGSKA (reference sequence). V was pared by 6 bases and J by 6 bases, with 13 bases of the junction left unmatched.

The sample was peripheral blood. The chain recombines TRBV20-1 with TRBJ2-3; 12 nucleotides line up with TRBD2. The receptor was derived from an adult man with Graves' ophthalmopathy. CDR3 DNA sequence: TGCAGTGCAAGGGCACTAGCGGGAGGCGCCGGGGATACGCAGTATTTT. Its translation: CSARALAGGAGDTQYF.